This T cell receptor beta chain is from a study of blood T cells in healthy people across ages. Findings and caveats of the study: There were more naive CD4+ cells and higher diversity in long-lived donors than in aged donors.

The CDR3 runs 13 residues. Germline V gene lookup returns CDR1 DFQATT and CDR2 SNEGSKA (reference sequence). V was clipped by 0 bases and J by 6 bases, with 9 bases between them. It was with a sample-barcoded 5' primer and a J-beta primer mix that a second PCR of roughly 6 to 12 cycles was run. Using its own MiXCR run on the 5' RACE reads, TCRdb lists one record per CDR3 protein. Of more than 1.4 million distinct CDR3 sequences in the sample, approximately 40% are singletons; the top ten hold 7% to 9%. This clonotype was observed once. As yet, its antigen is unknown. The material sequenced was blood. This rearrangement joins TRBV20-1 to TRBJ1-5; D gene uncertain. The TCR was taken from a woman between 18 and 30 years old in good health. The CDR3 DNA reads TGCAGTGCTAGAGATGAGGCGGTTCAGCCCCAGCATTTT. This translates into CSARDEAVQPQHF.